The 26 T cell receptor beta chains given below trace back to one sample, sequenced in a study of cytomegalovirus exposure and HLA in healthy donors (dated by TCRdb to the late 2010s). Libraries were prepared through the immunoSEQ multiplex PCR assay. A mixture of 60 forward primers for TCR Vbeta segments and 13 reverse primers for TCR Jbeta segments was used in the multiplex PCR. Imported from immuneACCESS, the table was reduced by TCRdb to in-frame sequences with V and J called. These copies leave out some clones; in studies compared against another copy, an unresolved V gene accounts for under half, and the cause of the remainder is not known. The sample table lists about 160,000 clones, roughly 80% of them with a count of one. The top ten hold 3.5% of the sample. The sample consisted of PBMCs. These receptors were taken from a human donor in good health.

V is TRBV19 and J is TRBJ1-2, with 10 positions matching TRBD1. CDR1 is LNHDA, CDR2 SQIVND, per germline (reference sequence). The CDR3 totals 17 residues. Trimming removed 6 bases from V and 1 base from J; junction bases left unmatched: 11. The CDR3 DNA follows: TGTGCCAGTAGGCCCGGGACAGGGGCGCTCTATAACTATGGCTACACCTTC. Amino acid sequence: CASRPGTGALYNYGYTF.

This clone came up a few times. This chain links TRBV7-2 with TRBJ2-2; TRBD1 aligns across 11 bases. The CDR3 runs to 18 residues. After removal of 5 bases from V and 6 bases from J, the junction contained 14 bases not matched to a gene. Germline CDR1 and CDR2: SGHTA and FQGNSA. The CDR3 here is CASSLGGWDRGVAGELFF. For the CDR3, the DNA is TGTGCCAGCAGCCTCGGAGGCTGGGACAGGGGGGTGGCCGGGGAGCTGTTTTTT.

This chain uses TRBV11-2 with TRBJ2-7, with a possible D match to TRBD2 (6 bases). V shed 0 bases and J shed 4 bases, with 7 bases lying between them. CDR3 length equals 13 residues. Per germline, CDR1 SGHAT and CDR2 FQNNGV. CDR3 residues: CASSLELAYEQYF. CDR3 coding DNA: TGTGCCAGCAGCTTAGAACTAGCTTACGAGCAGTACTTC.

This clone was observed a handful of times. This chain joins TRBV6-5 and TRBJ1-2, with TRBD1 as a possible D gene (6 bases). V lost 8 bases, J lost 9 bases, and 22 bases lay in between. The CDR3 is 14 amino acids. CDR1 is MNHEY and CDR2 is SVGAGI in the germline V gene. The CDR3 DNA follows: TGTGCCAGCCACACACCAGGGGCTGTTAATAGCTACACCTTC. Translating gives CASHTPGAVNSYTF.

CDR3 in DNA: TGTGCCAGCAGTCCATCCGTCGGCTACGAGCAGTACTTC. This sequence encodes CASSPSVGYEQYF. This rearrangement joins TRBV27 to TRBJ2-7; D unresolved. The V and J ends lost 5 bases and 3 bases respectively, with 11 bases between them. Per the germline V gene, CDR1 is MNHEY and CDR2 is SMNVEV (reference sequence). CDR3 length: 13 residues.

This clone has just one count. The CDR3 sequence: CAGPGTSGGNNEQFF. Written as DNA, the CDR3 is TGTGCCGGCCCCGGGACTAGCGGGGGCAACAATGAGCAGTTCTTC. The chain uses TRBV30 and TRBJ2-1; 14 bases agree with TRBD2. The CDR3 covers 15 residues. Germline lookup yields CDR1 GTSNPN and CDR2 SVGIG (reference sequence). V gave up 8 bases and J gave up 5 bases; unmatched junction bases: 8.

V and J are TRBV6-6 and TRBJ1-5, with 7 nucleotides matching TRBD1. Germline CDR1 is MNHNY and CDR2 is SVGAGI (reference sequence). The junction had 9 bases not matched to a gene; V was cut back by 0 bases and J by 7 bases. The CDR3 is 16 amino acids. The DNA for the CDR3 is TGTGCCAGCAGTTACTCCTGGACAGGAGGGGTGCAGCCCCAGCATTTT. Amino acids: CASSYSWTGGVQPQHF.

V and J are TRBV21-1 and TRBJ1-6; whether TRBD1, the table's D call, matches the DNA was not checked. TRBV21-1 represents a pseudogene. CDR3 length equals 14 residues. The CDR3 DNA reads TGTGCCCGGGCCAAGGGGACAGAGAATTCACCCCTCCACTTT. This encodes CARAKGTENSPLHF.

V and J are TRBV7-9 and TRBJ1-5; 7 nucleotides agree with TRBD1. Unmatched junction bases numbered 3, after V lost 5 bases and J lost 5 bases. Germline-derived CDR1 and CDR2 are SEHNR and FQNEAQ (reference sequence). The CDR3 length is 13 residues. The CDR3 region is CASSPGTDQPQHF. In DNA, the CDR3 is TGTGCCAGCAGCCCGGGGACAGATCAGCCCCAGCATTTT.

This clone came up once. The V gene is TRBV6-6, the J gene TRBJ2-4; 9 bases match TRBD1. The CDR3 contains 16 residues. Germline CDR1 is MNHNY and CDR2 is SVGAGI (reference sequence). V lost 6 bases to trimming and J lost 6 bases; unmatched junction nucleotides: 12. The CDR3 protein is CASSTPSQTGGNIQYF. The CDR3 region has the DNA TGTGCCAGCAGCACCCCCTCGCAGACAGGGGGAAACATTCAGTACTTC.

This chain uses TRBV2 with TRBJ2-7; TRBD1 agrees at 9 bases. Trimming took 6 bases from V and 3 from J; bases not matched to a gene: 15. This CDR3 contains 17 residues. Germline CDR1 and CDR2: SNHLY and FYNNEI. The CDR3 DNA sequence: TGTGCCAGCAGGGGGGACCCGGAACAGGGGGCAGACTACGAGCAGTACTTC. Translation gives CASRGDPEQGADYEQYF.

This sequence joins TRBV27 and TRBJ2-2; TRBD2 is a possible D gene (6 bases). The V gene lost 6 bases and the J gene lost 8 bases, with 22 bases spanning the gap. This CDR3 is 16 amino acids long. Germline V lookup: CDR1 MNHEY, CDR2 SMNVEV (reference sequence). The DNA for the CDR3 is TGTGCCAGCAGCCCCTGGGAGGTAATGGGCCCTGGGGAGCTGTTTTTT. Encoded protein: CASSPWEVMGPGELFF.

The genes are TRBV27 and TRBJ1-1; possibly TRBD1 for D (5 bases). Germline CDR1 reads MNHEY; CDR2 reads SMNVEV (reference sequence). V lost 3 bases to trimming and J lost 7 bases, with 15 bases between them. CDR3 length: 14 amino acids. The CDR3 protein is CASSFSGGLGEAFF. CDR3 nucleotide sequence: TGTGCCAGCAGTTTTTCGGGGGGTTTGGGTGAAGCTTTCTTT.

The genes are TRBV5-1 and TRBJ1-1, with 9 bases matching TRBD1. CDR3 size: 16 residues. Germline assignment: CDR1 SGHRS and CDR2 YFSETQ. Trimming at V came to 0 bases and at J to 1 base, leaving 4 bases not matched to a gene. As DNA, the CDR3 is TGCGCCAGCAGCTTGGGGGACAGGGCCCGGAACACTGAAGCTTTCTTT. This encodes CASSLGDRARNTEAFF. The variable domain in full, completed from reference TRBV5-1 and TRBJ1-1, reads KAGVTQTPRYLIKTRGQQVTLSCSPISGHRSVSWYQQTPGQGLQFLFEYFSETQRNKGNFPGRFSGRQFSNSRSEMNVSTLELGDSALYLCASSLGDRARNTEAFFGQGTRLTVV.

The V and J genes are TRBV7-2 and TRBJ1-5; a possible D gene is TRBD1 (6 bases). From germline, CDR1 is SGHTA and CDR2 FQGNSA. Between the trimmed V and J ends, which lost 1 base and 5 bases, there was a span of 12 bases. The CDR3 sequence is 15 residues long. This chain's CDR3 is CASSLGRGRDQPQHF. The CDR3 bases are TGTGCCAGCAGCTTAGGCAGGGGAAGAGATCAGCCCCAGCATTTT.

This clone was seen a few times. The chain combines TRBV19 with TRBJ1-2; D may be TRBD1 (6 bases). Trimming cost V 6 bases and J 4 bases, with 15 bases left between them. CDR3 length: 14 amino acids. CDR1 is LNHDA, CDR2 SQIVND, per germline (reference sequence). The CDR3 region has the DNA TGTGCCAGTAGAGACCAGGGGACCTCCTATGGCTACACCTTC. This sequence encodes CASRDQGTSYGYTF.

CDR3 nucleotide sequence: TGCGCCAGCAGCCAAGATCTTAACAGTAACTCCTACGAGCAGTACTTC. It yields the protein CASSQDLNSNSYEQYF. The rearrangement links TRBV4-3 to TRBJ2-7; D is unresolved. The CDR3 spans 16 residues. Germline V gives CDR1 LGHNA, CDR2 YSLEER. V lost 0 bases and J 0 bases, leaving 12 bases between the germline ends.

The J gene is TRBJ1-2, the V gene TRBV7-2, with D possibly being TRBD1 (5 bases). This CDR3 has 14 amino acids. The germline V and J ends were trimmed by 1 base and 9 bases, with 15 bases remaining between them. Germline assignment: CDR1 SGHTA and CDR2 FQGNSA. The CDR3 protein is CASSLDARDSSYTF. In DNA form, the CDR3 reads TGTGCCAGCAGCTTAGACGCCAGGGACTCGAGCTACACCTTC.

The genes are TRBV10-1 and TRBJ2-3, with 8 bases matching TRBD2. The CDR3 contains 16 residues. Losses at the gene ends were 3 bases for V and 6 bases for J; bases not matched to a gene: 11. In germline, CDR1 is WNHNN, CDR2 SYGVQD (reference sequence). The CDR3 DNA reads as TGCGCCAGCAGTGACGGGACTAGTCTTATCAGCGATACGCAGTATTTT. Encoded protein: CASSDGTSLISDTQYF.

In this sample, this clone turned up a few times. The chain links TRBV6-1 to TRBJ1-1, with TRBD1 matching over 9 bases. In germline, CDR1 is MNHNS, CDR2 SASEGT. V lost 10 bases, J lost 4 bases, and 7 bases stayed unmatched. The CDR3 length is 13 residues. The CDR3 DNA follows: TGTGCCATCCAACAGGGGGCCGGCACTGAAGCTTTCTTT. Protein: CAIQQGAGTEAFF.

The V call is TRBV27, the J call TRBJ2-5, with TRBD2 as a possible D gene (6 bases). The V and J ends lost 2 bases and 1 base respectively, with 11 bases between them. The length of the CDR3 is 15 residues. Looked up from germline, CDR1 is MNHEY and CDR2 is SMNVEV (reference sequence). Here the CDR3 DNA reads TGTGCCAGCAGTTTACGTCGGGGGTTCCAAGAGACCCAGTACTTC. It yields the protein CASSLRRGFQETQYF.

The chain has TRBV5-6 and TRBJ2-7, with TRBD2 matching 11 bases. This CDR3 has 15 amino acids. The trim removed 0 bases at V and 3 bases at J, leaving 2 bases unmatched. Germline CDR1 is SGHDT and CDR2 is YYEEEE. The CDR3 here is CASSLAGTSGYEQYF. The CDR3 bases are TGTGCCAGCAGCTTGGCCGGGACTAGCGGCTACGAGCAGTACTTC.

This clone has only one observation. The chain couples TRBV5-1 to TRBJ1-3; D is perhaps TRBD1 (6 bases). Germline-derived CDR1 and CDR2 are SGHRS and YFSETQ. There are 17 residues in the CDR3. Trimming stripped 4 bases from V and 4 bases from J, with 21 bases between. The CDR3 nucleotides are TGCGCCAGCAGCCCTCATCCGGACAGTCGGGGCGGAAACACCATATATTTT. It is translated as CASSPHPDSRGGNTIYF.

The J gene is TRBJ1-6, the V gene TRBV9; D not resolved. The CDR3 runs to 14 residues. Germline V lookup: CDR1 SGDLS, CDR2 YYNGEE. Trimming stripped 3 bases from V and 8 bases from J, with 12 bases between. The CDR3, as DNA: TGTGCCAGCAGCGGCCGGACTTGGGATTCACCCCTCCACTTT. As protein: CASSGRTWDSPLHF. Supplemented by reference TRBV9 and TRBJ1-6, the full variable domain reads DSGVTQTPKHLITATGQRVTLRCSPRSGDLSVYWYQQSLDQGLQFLIQYYNGEERAKGNILERFSAQQFPDLHSELNLSSLELGDSALYFCASSGRTWDSPLHFGNGTRLTVT.

The genes are TRBV14 and TRBJ1-2; 8 bases match TRBD1. J gave up 6 bases and V 3 bases, and 15 bases lay outside the gene matches. The germline gives CDR1 SGHDN, CDR2 FVKESK. The CDR3 extends over 17 amino acids. The DNA of the CDR3 is TGTGCCAGCAGCCAGTTTTTCTTTTTAGGGACAGGAGATGGCTACACCTTC. The encoded protein is CASSQFFFLGTGDGYTF.

The genes are TRBV4-1 and TRBJ2-7, with 12 bases fitting TRBD2. J lost 1 base, V lost 4 bases, and 8 bases had no gene match. Germline CDR1 and CDR2: MGHRA and YSYEKL. This CDR3 comprises 17 residues. The CDR3 DNA follows: TGCGCCAGCAGCCTCCAGACGACTAGCGGGAGATCCTACGAGCAGTACTTC. It specifies CASSLQTTSGRSYEQYF.